A selection of T cell receptor beta chains follows, all from one sample in a study of blood T cell repertoires in COVID-19. TCRdb keeps only in-frame clones here, not all; method: immunoSEQ multiplex PCR. The table has about 93,000 clones, 80% seen once. Sequencing input: peripheral blood. These receptor sequences come from a human donor in a cohort sampled during active COVID-19. The CDR3 runs from the conserved cysteine through the conserved F or W. The D gene is left open where the match is weak. The size of a clone is reported for some rows only, either as once, few or many, or as a class for expanded clones.

TRBJ1-5 . TRBV5-6 . CASSVGALNQPQHF TGTGCCAGCAGCGTGGGGGCCTTGAATCAGCCCCAGCATTTT
TRBJ1-3 . TRBV15 . CATSRDWTAGGNTIYF TGTGCCACCAGCAGAGATTGGACAGCCGGAGGAAACACCATATATTTT
TRBJ1-1 . TRBV18 TRBD1 CASSPNRGPEAFF TGTGCCAGCTCACCGAACAGGGGTCCTGAAGCTTTCTTT
TRBJ1-2 . TRBV28 . CASSPGGVEDNYGYTF TGTGCCAGCAGCCCCGGCGGGGTTGAGGACAACTATGGCTACACCTTC
TRBJ2-3 . TRBV18 . CASSRFGQTRLNTDTQYF TGTGCCAGCTCACGATTCGGACAGACGCGCTTGAACACAGATACGCAGTATTTT
TRBJ2-7 . TRBV11-1 TRBD1 CASSPRQGQGYEQYF TGTGCCAGCAGCCCGCGCCAGGGACAGGGTTACGAGCAGTACTTC
TRBJ2-2 . TRBV5-1 . CASSFSQGLGRELFF TGCGCCAGCAGCTTCTCGCAGGGACTTGGTAGGGAGCTGTTTTTT
TRBJ1-2 . TRBV28 . CASSKQGNYGYTF TGTGCCAGCAGTAAACAGGGTAACTATGGCTACACCTTC
TRBJ2-7 few TRBV5-4 TRBD2 CASSLGLAGGNYEQYF TGTGCCAGCAGCTTAGGACTAGCGGGAGGGAACTACGAGCAGTACTTC
TRBJ2-5 . TRBV2 TRBD2 CASGGEGVLETQYF TGTGCCAGCGGGGGGGAGGGCGTACTAGAGACCCAGTACTTC
TRBJ1-3 . TRBV11-2 . CASSLVGNTIYF TGTGCCAGCAGCTTAGTAGGAAACACCATATATTTT
TRBJ1-2 . TRBV5-4 . CASSLDRGSYGYTF TGTGCCAGCAGCTTGGATAGGGGATCCTATGGCTACACCTTC
TRBJ2-5 . TRBV28 TRBD1 CASRAQGPQETQYF TGTGCCAGCAGGGCACAGGGGCCCCAAGAGACCCAGTACTTC
TRBJ1-2 . TRBV3-1/TRBV3-2 . CASRGRVSRGYTF TGTGCCAGCCGCGGGAGGGTGTCCCGTGGCTACACCTTC
TRBJ2-1 . TRBV5-1 . CASSLASAGNEQFF TGCGCCAGCAGCTTGGCCTCTGCAGGCAATGAGCAGTTCTTC
TRBJ1-1 . TRBV4-1 . CASSLPQGRKTEAFF TGCGCCAGCAGCCTCCCACAGGGAAGAAAGACTGAAGCTTTCTTT
TRBJ2-2 once TRBV28 . CASTNAGTLNTGELFF TGTGCCAGCACTAACGCCGGGACACTGAACACCGGGGAGCTGTTTTTT
TRBJ2-7 once TRBV18 . CASSSDRFSYEQYF TGTGCCAGCTCGTCCGACAGGTTCTCCTACGAGCAGTACTTC
TRBJ1-4 . TRBV30 . CAWSRRGATNEKLFF TGTGCCTGGAGTCGGCGGGGGGCAACTAATGAAAAACTGTTTTTT
TRBJ2-3 . TRBV28 TRBD2 CASSPSGLAGGPDTQYF TGTGCCAGCAGCCCTTCCGGACTAGCGGGAGGTCCAGATACGCAGTATTTT
TRBJ2-3 . TRBV5-1 TRBD1 CASGGQGPTDTQYF TGCGCCAGCGGGGGACAGGGGCCCACAGATACGCAGTATTTT
TRBJ2-7 . TRBV10-3 . CAISESGRKFYEQYF TGTGCCATCAGTGAGTCAGGCAGGAAGTTCTACGAGCAGTACTTC